Presented here are 17 T cell receptor beta chains from one specimen sequenced in a study of cytomegalovirus exposure and HLA in healthy donors. The PCR employed 60 Vbeta primers together with 13 Jbeta primers. Sequenced by immunoSEQ multiplex PCR; TCRdb stores in-frame clones only, minus some. Here the sample spans about 73,000 clones, 65% to 85% being singletons. Sequencing input: PBMCs. The origin of the receptors is a man aged 65-85 years in good health and CMV-seronegative.

V usage is TRBV9 and J usage is TRBJ2-4; TRBD1 is a possible D gene (6 bases). CDR3 length equals 16 residues. Germline-derived CDR1 and CDR2 are SGDLS and YYNGEE. V was clipped by 0 bases and J by 5 bases, with 15 bases between them. In DNA, the CDR3 is TGTGCCAGCAGCGTAGCGACAGGTCCTGGGGAAAACATTCAGTACTTC. Translated, it gives CASSVATGPGENIQYF. The whole variable domain, remainder taken from reference TRBV9 and TRBJ2-4, is DSGVTQTPKHLITATGQRVTLRCSPRSGDLSVYWYQQSLDQGLQFLIQYYNGEERAKGNILERFSAQQFPDLHSELNLSSLELGDSALYFCASSVATGPGENIQYFGAGTRLSVL.

This clone occurred once. This chain joins TRBV19 and TRBJ2-4; 7 nucleotides agree with TRBD2. The trim removed 5 bases at V and 8 bases at J, leaving 9 bases unmatched. The CDR3 is 14 residues long. Germline-derived CDR1 and CDR2 are LNHDA and SQIVND (reference sequence). The CDR3 here is CASSSGEGIDIQYF. The CDR3 region has the DNA TGTGCCAGTAGTTCCGGGGAGGGGATTGACATTCAGTACTTC. Based on the CDR3 plus reference TRBV19 and TRBJ2-4, the full variable domain is DGGITQSPKYLFRKEGQNVTLSCEQNLNHDAMYWYRQDPGQGLRLIYYSQIVNDFQKGDIAEGYSVSREKKESFPLTVTSAQKNPTAFYLCASSSGEGIDIQYFGAGTRLSVL.

This clone was detected a few times. This chain connects TRBV6-1 to TRBJ1-5; the match to TRBD1 covers 8 bases. The ends lost 5 bases at V and 1 base at J; junction bases unmatched: 4. Germline-derived CDR1 and CDR2 are MNHNS and SASEGT. The CDR3 runs to 15 residues. In DNA, the CDR3 is TGTGCCAGCAGTCGGGGACAGGTAAGCAATCAGCCCCAGCATTTT. Translation gives CASSRGQVSNQPQHF.

Comments on this clone: Germline and junction disagree at one end, which may indicate a read error. The chain carries TRBV7-2 and TRBJ2-7; maybe TRBD2 (6 bases). Germline V gene sequence: CDR1 SGHTA, CDR2 FQGNSA. The CDR3 has 14 amino acids. This CDR3 is CASSLDSRRALPDF. CDR3 bases: TGTGCCAGCAGCTTGGATAGCAGGAGGGCCTTGCCCGACTTC. The entire variable domain, with the rest obtained from reference TRBV7-2 and TRBJ2-7, is as follows: GAGVSQSPSNKVTEKGKDVELRCDPISGHTALYWYRQSLGQGLEFLIYFQGNSAPDKSGLPSDRFSAERTGGSVSTLTIQRTQQEDSAVYLCASSLDSRRALPDFGPGTRLTVT.

About this clone: Other DNA variants within this sample encode the same CDR3. V usage is TRBV5-4 and J usage is TRBJ2-7; D remains unclear. From germline, CDR1 is SGHNT and CDR2 YYREEE (reference sequence). This CDR3 comprises 14 residues. V was cut by 0 bases and J by 0 bases, with 7 bases left in between. The CDR3 bases are TGTGCCAGCAGCTTGGTGGGCAGCTCCTACGAGCAGTACTTC. Residues: CASSLVGSSYEQYF.

The J gene is TRBJ2-2, the V gene TRBV30, with 7 bases lining up with TRBD2. This CDR3 is built from 14 residues. Germline CDR1 reads GTSNPN; CDR2 reads SVGIG (reference sequence). The V and J ends lost 4 bases and 7 bases, in that order; junction bases with no gene match: 9. CDR3 in DNA: TGTGCCTGGAAGGGGCTAGCGGTTAGCGGGGAGCTGTTTTTT. Translated: CAWKGLAVSGELFF.

This chain uses TRBV18 with TRBJ2-1; TRBD2 agrees at 8 bases. After removal of 0 bases from V and 4 bases from J, the junction contained 5 bases not matched to a gene. Germline lookup yields CDR1 KGHSH and CDR2 LQKENI. This CDR3 spans 16 amino acids. The CDR3 reads CASSPPSGREYNEQFF. As DNA, the CDR3 is TGTGCCAGCTCACCACCCTCCGGGAGGGAATACAATGAGCAGTTCTTC. Supplemented by reference TRBV18 and TRBJ2-1, the full variable domain reads NAGVMQNPRHLVRRRGQEARLRCSPMKGHSHVYWYRQLPEEGLKFMVYLQKENIIDESGMPKERFSAEFPKEGPSILRIQQVVRGDSAAYFCASSPPSGREYNEQFFGPGTRLTVL.

The J gene is TRBJ1-2, the V gene TRBV6-5, with D unresolved. Trimming removed 6 bases from V and 8 bases from J, with 19 bases in between. Germline assignment: CDR1 MNHEY and CDR2 SVGAGI. The CDR3 consists of 14 residues. The chain's CDR3 is CASSLRSAAMGYTF. The CDR3 nucleotides are TGTGCCAGCAGCCTGAGGTCGGCGGCTATGGGCTACACCTTC.

The chain recombines TRBV28 with TRBJ1-1; the D gene is possibly TRBD1 (6 bases). The CDR3 is 15 residues long. In germline, CDR1 is MDHEN, CDR2 SYDVKM. V was cut by 4 bases and J by 1 base, with 13 bases left in between. Here the CDR3 DNA reads TGTGCCAGCAGTTCCGGGGGGGCAGGGAACACTGAAGCTTTCTTT. Translation gives CASSSGGAGNTEAFF.

The genes are TRBV6-5 and TRBJ2-7; D is unresolved. This CDR3 is 14 amino acids long. The germline V gene has CDR1 MNHEY and CDR2 SVGAGI. Between the trimmed V and J ends, which lost 2 bases and 0 bases, there was a span of 8 bases. The CDR3 bases are TGTGCCAGCAGTTACGAACATGCCTCCTACGAGCAGTACTTC. This encodes CASSYEHASYEQYF.

The gene calls are TRBV5-1 and TRBJ1-6; D is perhaps TRBD1 (6 bases). V was clipped by 4 bases and J by 8 bases, with 16 bases between them. Germline CDR1 and CDR2: SGHRS and YFSETQ. The CDR3 contains 15 residues. The CDR3 DNA sequence: TGCGCCAGCAGCGCGGGGGGCACCATCGATTCACCCCTCCACTTT. Protein: CASSAGGTIDSPLHF.

The rearrangement joins TRBV6-8 to TRBJ2-1; weak D call: TRBD2 (6 bases). V was cut by 7 bases and J by 2 bases, with 15 bases left in between. This CDR3 has 15 residues. The germline V gene has CDR1 MNHGY and CDR2 SAAAGT. The CDR3 loop reads CASTHGRETYNEQFF. CDR3 bases: TGTGCCAGCACCCACGGGCGGGAAACCTACAATGAGCAGTTCTTC.

This chain joins TRBV11-2 and TRBJ2-3; tentative D call: TRBD1 (5 bases). Deletions cut 5 bases from V and 4 bases from J, with 16 bases between. In germline, CDR1 is SGHAT, CDR2 FQNNGV. The CDR3 covers 15 residues. The CDR3 bases are TGTGCCAGCAGCACAAGTACAGGTCCGGCAGATACGCAGTATTTT. It specifies CASSTSTGPADTQYF.

V usage is TRBV6-5 and J usage is TRBJ1-2, with D perhaps TRBD1 (5 bases). The CDR3 loop spans 16 amino acids. CDR1 is MNHEY, CDR2 SVGAGI, per germline. Trimming removed 2 bases from V and 4 bases from J, with 17 bases in between. CDR3 residues: CASSYGMGREAYGYTF. CDR3 in DNA: TGTGCCAGCAGTTACGGCATGGGCAGGGAAGCCTATGGCTACACCTTC.

The chain has TRBV28 and TRBJ1-3, with 7 nucleotides matching TRBD1. Trimming at V came to 4 bases and at J to 0 bases, leaving 6 bases not matched to a gene. Looked up from germline, CDR1 is MDHEN and CDR2 is SYDVKM. The CDR3 has 16 residues. The CDR3 nucleotides read TGTGCCAGCAGTTCGGGACAGACGAGCTCTGGAAACACCATATATTTT. This encodes CASSSGQTSSGNTIYF.

The V gene is TRBV10-2, the J gene TRBJ2-7; 10 bases line up with TRBD1. The V segment lost 8 bases and the J segment 3 bases; nucleotides outside the gene matches: 1. The CDR3 spans 12 residues. In germline, CDR1 is WSHSY, CDR2 SAAADI. CDR3 amino acids: CASGQGVYEQYF. CDR3 bases: TGCGCCAGCGGACAGGGGGTCTACGAGCAGTACTTC.

The rearrangement links TRBV7-2 to TRBJ1-5; no reliable D call. Trimming left V 1 base short and J 1 base short, with 8 bases between. Germline CDR1 and CDR2: SGHTA and FQGNSA. CDR3 size: 15 residues. The CDR3 reads CASSLERESNQPQHF. CDR3 nucleotides: TGTGCCAGCAGCTTAGAGAGGGAAAGCAATCAGCCCCAGCATTTT.